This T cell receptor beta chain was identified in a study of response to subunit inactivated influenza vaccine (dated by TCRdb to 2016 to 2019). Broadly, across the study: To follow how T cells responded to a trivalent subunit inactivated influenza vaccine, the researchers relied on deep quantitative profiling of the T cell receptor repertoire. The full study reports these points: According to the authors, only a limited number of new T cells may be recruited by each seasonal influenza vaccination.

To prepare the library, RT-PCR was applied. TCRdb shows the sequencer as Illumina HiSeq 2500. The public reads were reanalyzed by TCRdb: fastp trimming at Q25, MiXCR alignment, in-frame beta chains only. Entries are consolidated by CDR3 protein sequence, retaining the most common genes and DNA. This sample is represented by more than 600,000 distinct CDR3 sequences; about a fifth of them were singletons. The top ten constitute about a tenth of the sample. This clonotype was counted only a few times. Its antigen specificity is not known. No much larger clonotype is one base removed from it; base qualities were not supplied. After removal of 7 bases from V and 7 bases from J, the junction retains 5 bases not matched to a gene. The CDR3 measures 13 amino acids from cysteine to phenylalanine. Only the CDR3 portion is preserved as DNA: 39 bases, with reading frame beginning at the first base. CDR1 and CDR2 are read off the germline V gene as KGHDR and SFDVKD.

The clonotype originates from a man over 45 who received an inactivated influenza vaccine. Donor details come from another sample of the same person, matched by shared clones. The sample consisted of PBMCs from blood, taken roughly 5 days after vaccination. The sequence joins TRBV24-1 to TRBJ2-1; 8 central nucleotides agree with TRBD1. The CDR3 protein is CATRQGAGNEQFF. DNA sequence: TGTGCCACCAGGCAGGGGGCGGGTAATGAGCAGTTCTTC.